One and the same sample provided the 23 T cell receptor beta chains below, sequenced in a study of cytomegalovirus exposure and HLA in healthy donors. Both 60 Vbeta primers and 13 Jbeta primers went into the PCR. Repertoires were generated with immunoSEQ multiplex PCR, while TCRdb's copy carries only in-frame clones and drops some. There are approximately 70,000 clones in the sample, with roughly 3.8% held by the top ten. Material: PBMCs. The receptors here all came from a female donor in good health and CMV-seropositive.

The chain joins TRBV27 to TRBJ2-3; D is unclear. This CDR3 has 13 amino acids. Looked up from germline, CDR1 is MNHEY and CDR2 is SMNVEV (reference sequence). Trimming took off 10 bases at V and 2 bases at J, with 13 bases between the two ends. The CDR3 DNA reads TGTGCCACTCAGACTCGCTACACAGATACGCAGTATTTT. As protein: CATQTRYTDTQYF.

This chain joins TRBV6-5 and TRBJ2-7, with 9 nucleotides matching TRBD2. The J segment lost 0 bases and the V segment lost 0 bases, leaving 3 bases of the junction unmatched. This CDR3 has 16 residues. Germline CDR1 is MNHEY and CDR2 is SVGAGI. CDR3 bases: TGTGCCAGCAGTTACTCGGCGGGGGGGAGCTCCTACGAGCAGTACTTC. Translated, it gives CASSYSAGGSSYEQYF.

The CDR3 DNA sequence: TGTGCCAGCAGCTCGAGGACTGCGCCTGGAAACACCATATATTTT. This translates into CASSSRTAPGNTIYF. The chain is built from TRBV9 and TRBJ1-3, with unresolved D. Trimming removed 4 bases at V and 2 bases at J, with 13 bases between. The CDR3 length is 15 residues. The germline CDR1 and CDR2 sequences are SGDLS and YYNGEE.

The chain carries TRBV11-2 and TRBJ2-7; D is undetermined. V was trimmed by 0 bases and J by 6 bases, leaving 9 bases between them. Germline CDR1 is SGHAT and CDR2 is FQNNGV. The length of the CDR3 is 13 residues. The CDR3 nucleotides are TGTGCCAGCAGCTTAGACCCGAGGAGCGAGCAGTACTTC. It is translated as CASSLDPRSEQYF.

The gene calls are TRBV4-3 and TRBJ1-5, with D possibly TRBD1 on 5 matching bases. Germline-derived CDR1 and CDR2 are LGHNA and YSLEER. V lost 0 bases to trimming and J lost 2 bases, with 8 bases between them. CDR3 length: 15 residues. CDR3 region: CASSQDIGGNQPQHF. CDR3 bases: TGCGCCAGCAGCCAAGATATAGGGGGCAATCAGCCCCAGCATTTT.

The chain joins TRBV15 to TRBJ1-4; no clear D gene. The CDR3 consists of 15 residues. V lost 1 base to trimming and J lost 3 bases, with 9 bases between them. Germline values: CDR1 LNHNV, CDR2 YYDKDF (reference sequence). This chain's CDR3 is CATSRGRPPNEKLFF. CDR3 bases: TGTGCCACCAGCAGAGGGAGGCCCCCTAATGAAAAACTGTTTTTT.

The chain recombines TRBV6-5 with TRBJ1-2; 11 bases line up with TRBD1. The CDR3 loop spans 14 amino acids. V lost 6 bases, J lost 2 bases, and 2 bases stayed unmatched. Germline V gives CDR1 MNHEY, CDR2 SVGAGI. CDR3 loop: CASRGQGANYGYTF. For the CDR3, the DNA is TGTGCCAGCAGAGGACAGGGGGCCAACTATGGCTACACCTTC.

This sequence joins TRBV5-6 and TRBJ2-3; D gene unclear. V lost 1 base to trimming and J lost 5 bases, with 8 bases between them. The CDR3 contains 13 residues. Per the germline V gene, CDR1 is SGHDT and CDR2 is YYEEEE. The CDR3 DNA follows: TGTGCCAGCAGCTTGAACTTCGGAGATACGCAGTATTTT. This gives the protein CASSLNFGDTQYF.

As concerns this clone: The sample carries other DNA sequences with the same CDR3. The chain carries TRBV18 and TRBJ1-2; TRBD1 is a possible D gene (6 bases). This CDR3 spans 14 amino acids. Trimming removed 2 bases at V and 2 bases at J, with 9 bases between. CDR1 and CDR2 (germline): KGHSH, LQKENI. DNA of the CDR3: TGTGCCAGCTCACCAGACAGGACAAACTATGGCTACACCTTC. Protein sequence: CASSPDRTNYGYTF.

The chain uses TRBV4-2 and TRBJ2-5, with 7 bases matching TRBD2. The germline CDR1 and CDR2 sequences are LGHNA and YNFKEQ. This CDR3 comprises 16 residues. The junction had 5 bases not matched to a gene; V was cut back by 1 base and J by 0 bases. CDR3 protein: CASSQVPLAYQETQYF. The CDR3 bases are TGTGCCAGCAGCCAAGTACCACTAGCGTACCAAGAGACCCAGTACTTC.

The V and J genes are TRBV7-2 and TRBJ1-5; D call uncertain. Germline CDR1 reads SGHTA; CDR2 reads FQGNSA. V gave up 1 base and J gave up 3 bases, with 10 bases separating them. This CDR3 contains 15 residues. The CDR3 DNA reads TGTGCCAGCAGCTTAGAACAGTCGCCCAATCAGCCCCAGCATTTT. Translated, it gives CASSLEQSPNQPQHF.

This chain uses TRBV2 with TRBJ1-2; 9 nucleotides line up with TRBD1. J lost 4 bases, V lost 2 bases, and 2 bases had no gene match. Germline V CDR1 and CDR2: SNHLY, FYNNEI. The CDR3 runs to 14 residues. This CDR3 is CASSERQGGYGYTF. CDR3 DNA: TGTGCCAGCAGTGAAAGACAGGGGGGCTATGGCTACACCTTC.

The CDR3 region has the DNA TGTGCCAGCAGCCAGCCCCGGGGGACTGAGCAGTTCTTC. Amino acids: CASSQPRGTEQFF. The rearrangement links TRBV4-2 to TRBJ2-1, with a possible D match to TRBD2 (6 bases). The CDR3 totals 13 residues. V lost 3 bases and J lost 9, with 12 bases in between. Germline CDR1 reads LGHNA; CDR2 reads YNFKEQ.

The chain uses TRBV6-5 and TRBJ2-3; possibly TRBD1 for D (5 bases). V lost 4 bases, J lost 1 base, and 6 bases lay in between. The CDR3 sequence is 13 residues long. The germline gives CDR1 MNHEY, CDR2 SVGAGI. CDR3 nucleotides: TGTGCCAGCAGTTCAGGGCGCACAGATACGCAGTATTTT. It translates to CASSSGRTDTQYF.

CDR3 DNA sequence: TGTGCCAGCTCCCCGAAGGGGGGGACTAGCCAGTTCTTC. Translation: CASSPKGGTSQFF. This sequence joins TRBV18 and TRBJ2-1; 9 positions agree with TRBD2. Germline lookup yields CDR1 KGHSH and CDR2 LQKENI. The CDR3 spans 13 residues. V lost 6 bases to trimming and J lost 13 bases; unmatched junction nucleotides: 10.

The chain is built from TRBV6-6 and TRBJ2-7; 7 nucleotides agree with TRBD2. The CDR3 is 14 amino acids. J was trimmed by 2 bases and V by 2 bases; bases with no gene match: 3. Germline values: CDR1 MNHNY, CDR2 SVGAGI (reference sequence). For the CDR3, the DNA is TGTGCCAGCAGTTACGCTAGCGGAACCTACGAGCAGTACTTC. Protein sequence: CASSYASGTYEQYF.

This CDR3 reads CASRRGGQAMHEQYF. The DNA for the CDR3 is TGTGCCAGCAGAAGGGGGGGACAGGCAATGCACGAGCAGTACTTC. The rearrangement joins TRBV7-2 to TRBJ2-7, with a tentative D call TRBD1 (8 bases). Germline-derived CDR1 and CDR2 are SGHTA and FQGNSA. Trimming cost V 6 bases and J 5 bases, with 20 bases left between them. The CDR3 has 15 residues.

This chain joins TRBV5-1 and TRBJ2-2; D perhaps matches TRBD1 (6 bases). Germline V CDR1 and CDR2: SGHRS, YFSETQ. V was pared by 2 bases and J by 4 bases, with 15 bases between. The CDR3 has 16 amino acids. The CDR3 DNA sequence: TGCGCCAGCAGCTTTACGACAGGTCTTATCACCGGGGAGCTGTTTTTT. Translated: CASSFTTGLITGELFF. Full variable domain (rest looked up from reference TRBV5-1 and TRBJ2-2): KAGVTQTPRYLIKTRGQQVTLSCSPISGHRSVSWYQQTPGQGLQFLFEYFSETQRNKGNFPGRFSGRQFSNSRSEMNVSTLELGDSALYLCASSFTTGLITGELFFGEGSRLTVL.

The rearrangement links TRBV5-1 to TRBJ2-5; TRBD2 matches 7 bases. CDR1 and CDR2 from the germline V gene are SGHRS and YFSETQ. This CDR3 has 17 residues. After removal of 0 bases from V and 2 bases from J, the junction contained 10 bases not matched to a gene. The DNA for the CDR3 is TGCGCCAGCAGCTTGGCCCCTTCTAGCGGAGGGCAAGAGACCCAGTACTTC. It yields the protein CASSLAPSSGGQETQYF.

The chain carries TRBV18 and TRBJ2-6, with 9 bases identical to TRBD1. V shed 5 bases, J shed 2 bases, and the junction held 10 bases outside the gene matches. The CDR3 runs to 18 residues. Germline assignment: CDR1 KGHSH and CDR2 LQKENI. The CDR3 is CASSRSGQGGPGANVLTF. The CDR3 nucleotides read TGTGCCAGCTCAAGATCGGGACAGGGCGGCCCTGGGGCCAACGTCCTGACTTTC.

V is TRBV28 and J is TRBJ2-7; 11 positions match TRBD2. The CDR3 covers 15 residues. V shed 4 bases, J shed 4 bases, and the junction held 6 bases outside the gene matches. Germline values: CDR1 MDHEN, CDR2 SYDVKM. CDR3 in amino acids: CASSSPTSGSYEQYF. As DNA, the CDR3 is TGTGCCAGCAGTTCCCCTACTAGCGGGAGTTACGAGCAGTACTTC.

The chain is built from TRBV5-4 and TRBJ1-2; D is ambiguous. The germline V gene has CDR1 SGHNT and CDR2 YYREEE (reference sequence). V gave up 0 bases and J gave up 7 bases, with 10 bases separating them. This CDR3 spans 13 amino acids. CDR3 amino acids: CASSLAAAGGYTF. CDR3 DNA sequence: TGTGCCAGCAGCTTGGCAGCCGCGGGTGGCTACACCTTC.

V and J are TRBV28 and TRBJ2-7, with 7 nucleotides matching TRBD1. The germline CDR1 and CDR2 sequences are MDHEN and SYDVKM. V lost 6 bases, J lost 5 bases, and 7 bases stayed unmatched. CDR3 length: 13 amino acids. Here the CDR3 DNA reads TGTGCCAGCAGAGTAGGGGGCAACAACGAGCAGTACTTC. It is translated as CASRVGGNNEQYF.